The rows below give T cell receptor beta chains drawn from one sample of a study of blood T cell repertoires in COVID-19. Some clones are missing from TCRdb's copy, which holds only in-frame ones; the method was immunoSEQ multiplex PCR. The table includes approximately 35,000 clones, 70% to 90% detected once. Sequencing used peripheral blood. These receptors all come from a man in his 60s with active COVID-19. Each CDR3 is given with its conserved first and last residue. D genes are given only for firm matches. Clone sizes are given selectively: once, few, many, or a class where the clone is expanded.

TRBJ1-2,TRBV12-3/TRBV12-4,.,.,CASSLGTAGGYTF,TGTGCCAGCAGTTTAGGTACGGCGGGTGGCTACACCTTC
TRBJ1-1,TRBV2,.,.,CASSVRGSTTEAFF,TGTGCCAGCAGTGTCAGGGGATCGACCACTGAAGCTTTCTTT
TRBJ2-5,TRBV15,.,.,CATSRLAGLETQYF,TGTGCCACCAGCAGACTCGCGGGATTAGAGACCCAGTACTTC
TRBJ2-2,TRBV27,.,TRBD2,CASSWWGGNTGELFF,TGTGCCAGCAGTTGGTGGGGGGGGAACACCGGGGAGCTGTTTTTT
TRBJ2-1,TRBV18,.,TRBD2,CASSPSLAGGVGEQFF,TGTGCCAGCTCACCTTCCTTAGCGGGAGGTGTGGGTGAGCAGTTCTTC
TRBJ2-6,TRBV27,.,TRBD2,CASSRGAGVSGANVLTF,TGTGCCAGCAGTCGGGGCGCGGGAGTAAGTGGGGCCAACGTCCTGACTTTC
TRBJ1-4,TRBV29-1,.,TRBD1,CSVARDSYLEKLFF,TGCAGCGTTGCCCGGGACAGTTATCTTGAAAAACTGTTTTTT
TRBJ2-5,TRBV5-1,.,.,CASSPNLGETQYF,TGCGCCAGCAGCCCTAACCTCGGGGAGACCCAGTACTTC
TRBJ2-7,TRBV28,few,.,CASSHSFLRSHEQYF,TGTGCCAGCAGTCATAGTTTTTTGAGATCCCACGAGCAGTACTTC
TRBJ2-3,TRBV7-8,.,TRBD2,CASSLQAGGRTDTQYF,TGTGCCAGCAGCCTCCAAGCGGGAGGGCGCACAGATACGCAGTATTTT
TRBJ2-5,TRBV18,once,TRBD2,CASSPLGLAGETQYF,TGTGCCAGCTCACCACTCGGCCTAGCGGGAGAGACCCAGTACTTC
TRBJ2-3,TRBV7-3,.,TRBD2,CASSSGSADTQYF,TGTGCCAGCAGTAGCGGGAGTGCAGATACGCAGTATTTT
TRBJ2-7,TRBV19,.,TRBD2,CASSSVAGAGEQYF,TGTGCCAGTAGTAGCGTAGCGGGTGCCGGGGAGCAGTACTTC
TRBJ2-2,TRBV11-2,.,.,CAIPAEERYTGELFF,TGTGCCATACCGGCAGAGGAGCGGTATACCGGGGAGCTGTTTTTT
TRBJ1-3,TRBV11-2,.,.,CASSLADRGNTIYF,TGTGCCAGCAGCTTAGCGGATCGGGGGAACACCATATATTTT
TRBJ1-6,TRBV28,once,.,CASSLGASPLHF,TGTGCCAGCAGTTTGGGGGCCTCACCCCTCCACTTT
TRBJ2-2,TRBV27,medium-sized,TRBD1,CASSVQGARTGELFF,TGTGCCAGCAGTGTACAGGGGGCGCGGACCGGGGAGCTGTTTTTT
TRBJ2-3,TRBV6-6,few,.,CASSSPGASSTDTQYF,TGTGCCAGCAGTTCGCCAGGGGCGTCTAGCACAGATACGCAGTATTTT
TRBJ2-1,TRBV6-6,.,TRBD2,CASSREAHEQFF,TGTGCCAGCAGCCGGGAGGCCCATGAGCAGTTCTTC
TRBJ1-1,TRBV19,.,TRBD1,CASSTPFFGTGGPNTEAFF,TGTGCCAGTAGTACACCGTTCTTCGGGACAGGGGGCCCCAACACTGAAGCTTTCTTT
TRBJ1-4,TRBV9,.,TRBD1,CASSAPGGRTSNEKLFF,TGTGCCAGCAGCGCCCCAGGGGGCCGAACCTCTAATGAAAAACTGTTTTTT
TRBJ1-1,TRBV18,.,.,CASSPGMNTEAFF,TGTGCCAGCTCACCGGGCATGAACACTGAAGCTTTCTTT
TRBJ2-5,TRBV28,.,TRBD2,CASSLLAVGVLRETQYF,TGTGCCAGCAGCTTACTAGCGGTGGGAGTTCTCCGAGAGACCCAGTACTTC
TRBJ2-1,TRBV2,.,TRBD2,CASSGRPSGAYNEQFF,TGTGCCAGCAGTGGTCGGCCTAGCGGGGCCTACAATGAGCAGTTCTTC
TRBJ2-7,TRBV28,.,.,CASRTSGREQYF,TGTGCCAGCAGGACGAGTGGGCGCGAGCAGTACTTC
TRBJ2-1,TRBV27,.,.,CASSLALRSYNEQFF,TGTGCCAGCAGTTTAGCACTCCGCTCCTACAATGAGCAGTTCTTC
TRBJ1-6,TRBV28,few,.,CASLSKLTGLSPLHF,TGTGCCAGCCTATCCAAACTTACGGGACTTTCACCCCTCCACTTT
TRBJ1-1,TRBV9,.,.,CASSETTRTEAFF,TGTGCCAGCAGCGAGACTACCAGAACTGAAGCTTTCTTT
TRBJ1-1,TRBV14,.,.,CASSFPGVNTEAFF,TGTGCCAGCAGCTTCCCCGGAGTGAACACTGAAGCTTTCTTT
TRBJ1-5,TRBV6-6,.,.,CASRTDTYNQPQHF,TGTGCCAGCCGGACTGACACTTACAATCAGCCCCAGCATTTT
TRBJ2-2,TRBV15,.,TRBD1,CATSRDRGRGLSGELFF,TGTGCCACCAGCAGAGATAGGGGCAGGGGGCTTTCCGGGGAGCTGTTTTTT
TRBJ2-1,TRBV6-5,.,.,CASSYSMWGPNEQFF,TGTGCCAGCAGTTACTCGATGTGGGGGCCCAATGAGCAGTTCTTC
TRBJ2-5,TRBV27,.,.,CASGFTGETQYF,TGTGCCAGCGGGTTTACGGGAGAGACCCAGTACTTC
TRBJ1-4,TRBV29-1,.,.,CSAGDTPTNEKLFF,TGCAGCGCCGGGGACACTCCAACTAATGAAAAACTGTTTTTT
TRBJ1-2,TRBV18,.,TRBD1,CASSPGTGGPSANYGYTF,TGTGCCAGCTCACCAGGGACAGGGGGACCATCAGCTAACTATGGCTACACCTTC
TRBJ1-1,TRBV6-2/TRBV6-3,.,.,CASSYSGRTVNTEAFF,TGTGCCAGCAGTTATTCGGGAAGGACAGTGAACACTGAAGCTTTCTTT
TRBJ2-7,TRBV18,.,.,CASSPFALRGPYEQYF,TGTGCCAGCTCACCATTCGCCCTCAGAGGTCCCTACGAGCAGTACTTC
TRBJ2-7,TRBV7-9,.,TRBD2,CASSPGTSGGYEQYF,TGTGCCAGCAGCCCCGGGACTAGCGGGGGCTACGAGCAGTACTTC
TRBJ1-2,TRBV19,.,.,CASTDKNYGYTF,TGTGCCAGCACGGACAAAAACTATGGCTACACCTTC
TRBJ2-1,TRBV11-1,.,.,CASSLRRGPYNEQFF,TGTGCCAGCAGCTTAAGGAGGGGGCCCTACAATGAGCAGTTCTTC
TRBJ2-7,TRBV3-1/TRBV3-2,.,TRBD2,CASSQKTSGRAHEQYF,TGTGCCAGCAGCCAAAAGACTAGCGGGAGGGCTCACGAGCAGTACTTC
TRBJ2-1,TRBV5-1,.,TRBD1,CASSLEPGTGRRYNEQFF,TGCGCCAGCAGCTTGGAGCCGGGGACAGGGCGCCGTTACAATGAGCAGTTCTTC
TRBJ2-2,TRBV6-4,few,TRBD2,CASSDLAENTGELFF,TGTGCCAGCAGTGACCTAGCGGAGAACACCGGGGAGCTGTTTTTT
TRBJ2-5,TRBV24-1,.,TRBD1,CATSARDRGLETQYF,TGTGCCACCAGCGCCCGGGACAGGGGGCTAGAGACCCAGTACTTC
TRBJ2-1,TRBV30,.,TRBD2,CAWGGDGLVSNEQFF,TGTGCCTGGGGGGGTGACGGACTAGTTTCAAATGAGCAGTTCTTC
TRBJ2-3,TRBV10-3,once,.,CAIRTSGAGTDTQYF,TGTGCCATCAGGACTTCAGGGGCCGGCACAGATACGCAGTATTTT
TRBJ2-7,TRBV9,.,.,CASSVDSGMGEQYF,TGTGCCAGCAGCGTAGACAGCGGTATGGGGGAGCAGTACTTC
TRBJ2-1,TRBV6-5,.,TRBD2,CASSYLSGRGNNEQFF,TGTGCCAGCAGTTATCTTTCCGGGAGGGGTAACAATGAGCAGTTCTTC
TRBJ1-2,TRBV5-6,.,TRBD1,CASSLEVTGPDYGYTF,TGTGCCAGCAGCTTGGAGGTGACAGGGCCCGACTATGGCTACACCTTC
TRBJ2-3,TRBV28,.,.,CASNGGSTDTQYF,TGTGCCAGCAACGGGGGTAGCACAGATACGCAGTATTTT
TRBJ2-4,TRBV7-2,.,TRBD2,CASSFPGGDLAKNIQYF,TGTGCCAGCAGCTTCCCTGGGGGGGACCTAGCCAAAAACATTCAGTACTTC